Shown below are 14 T cell receptor beta chains from a single sample sequenced in a study of shared clonotypes between healthy human individuals. Profiling relied on immunoSEQ multiplex PCR, and the TCRdb table lists in-frame clones only, not all of them. The sample includes about 2.1 million clones, 90% to 95% of them seen just once. CD45RO-negative CD8 cells positively selected for CCR7 made up the naive population, which excluded terminally differentiated effector memory CD45RA+ cells. Sequenced sample: naive CD8+ T cells from PBMCs. These TCRs come from a man between 18 and 29 years old in good health. Some clones in this sample may be carry-over from other donors' samples.

Details on this clone: This same CDR3 is encoded by further DNA sequences in the sample. This sequence joins TRBV11-2 and TRBJ1-5; tentative D call: TRBD1 (5 bases). Deletions cut 5 bases from V and 2 bases from J, with 10 bases between. The CDR3 length is 14 residues. Germline CDR1 reads SGHAT; CDR2 reads FQNNGV. DNA for the CDR3: TGTGCCAGCAGCCTCGGGGGGGGCAATCAGCCCCAGCATTTT. It is translated as CASSLGGGNQPQHF. The full variable domain, its missing parts supplied by reference TRBV11-2 and TRBJ1-5, is EAGVAQSPRYKIIEKRQSVAFWCNPISGHATLYWYQQILGQGPKLLIQFQNNGVVDDSQLPKDRFSAERLKGVDSTLKIQPAKLEDSAVYLCASSLGGGNQPQHFGDGTRLSIL.

The gene calls are TRBV19 and TRBJ1-5, with TRBD1 matching over 8 bases. This CDR3 is built from 18 residues. Germline-derived CDR1 and CDR2 are LNHDA and SQIVND (reference sequence). Trimming removed 6 bases from V and 4 bases from J; junction bases left unmatched: 17. The CDR3 DNA is TGTGCCAGTAGCATTATCTTATTTACAGGGGGATTTAATCAGCCCCAGCATTTT. Translating gives CASSIILFTGGFNQPQHF.

This chain joins TRBV19 and TRBJ2-7; D is possibly TRBD1 (5 bases). Trimming removed 2 bases from V and 0 bases from J, with 11 bases in between. This CDR3 region has 15 residues. Germline loops: CDR1 LNHDA, CDR2 SQIVND (reference sequence). The CDR3 DNA sequence: TGTGCCAGTAGTATAAGGGGATACAACTCCTACGAGCAGTACTTC. Translating it yields CASSIRGYNSYEQYF. The variable domain in full, with the rest retrieved from reference TRBV19 and TRBJ2-7, is DGGITQSPKYLFRKEGQNVTLSCEQNLNHDAMYWYRQDPGQGLRLIYYSQIVNDFQKGDIAEGYSVSREKKESFPLTVTSAQKNPTAFYLCASSIRGYNSYEQYFGPGTRLTVT.

The chain links TRBV29-1 to TRBJ1-3, with D possibly being TRBD1 (5 bases). The germline CDR1 and CDR2 sequences are SQVTM and ANQGSEA. V lost 0 bases and J lost 0, with 18 bases in between. CDR3 size: 18 residues. The CDR3 protein is CSVEDHHQGGNSGNTIYF. The CDR3 DNA reads as TGCAGCGTTGAAGATCATCACCAGGGCGGCAACTCTGGAAACACCATATATTTT.

The CDR3 is CASSLWEDSYEQYF. In DNA form, the CDR3 reads TGTGCCAGCAGTTTATGGGAGGACAGCTACGAGCAGTACTTC. J is TRBJ2-7 and V is TRBV28; the D gene is possibly TRBD1 (6 bases). CDR1 is MDHEN, CDR2 SYDVKM, per germline. The germline V and J ends were trimmed by 0 bases and 3 bases, with 9 bases remaining between them. The CDR3 is 14 residues long.

The chain combines TRBV2 with TRBJ1-1; D unresolved. This CDR3 region has 14 residues. Trimming took 9 bases from V and 1 from J, leaving 15 bases between them. Per germline, CDR1 SNHLY and CDR2 FYNNEI. The CDR3 spells CARDVGSGNTEAFF. CDR3 coding DNA: TGTGCCAGGGATGTGGGTTCGGGGAACACTGAAGCTTTCTTT. The full variable domain, with the rest looked up from reference TRBV2 and TRBJ1-1, is EPEVTQTPSHQVTQMGQEVILRCVPISNHLYFYWYRQILGQKVEFLVSFYNNEISEKSEIFDDQFSVERPDGSNFTLKIRSTKLEDSAMYFCARDVGSGNTEAFFGQGTRLTVV.

This chain joins TRBV6-6 and TRBJ1-1, with TRBD1 as a possible D gene (6 bases). CDR3 size: 15 residues. Germline values: CDR1 MNHNY, CDR2 SVGAGI (reference sequence). V lost 6 bases and J lost 3, with 17 bases in between. CDR3 nucleotides: TGTGCCAGCAGCCACGGGAGGGGGGCCGACACTGAAGCTTTCTTT. It translates to CASSHGRGADTEAFF.

In regard to this clone: The same CDR3 is also encoded by other DNA sequences in this sample. The V call is TRBV7-9, the J call TRBJ2-7; possible D gene TRBD1, 5 bases. The CDR3 spans 11 residues. The germline V gene has CDR1 SEHNR and CDR2 FQNEAQ (reference sequence). Trimming removed 3 bases from V and 7 bases from J, with 7 bases in between. The CDR3: CASSFQGEQYF. The CDR3 DNA reads as TGTGCCAGCAGCTTCCAGGGAGAGCAGTACTTC. Full variable domain (missing parts from reference TRBV7-9 and TRBJ2-7): DTGVSQNPRHKITKRGQNVTFRCDPISEHNRLYWYRQTLGQGPEFLTYFQNEAQLEKSRLLSDRFSAERPKGSFSTLEIQRTEQGDSAMYLCASSFQGEQYFGPGTRLTVT.

The rearrangement uses TRBV29-1 and TRBJ2-3, with D possibly matching TRBD2 (5 bases). Germline-derived CDR1 and CDR2 are SQVTM and ANQGSEA. Trimming shortened V by 7 bases and J by 4 bases, and 18 bases separated the two germline ends. CDR3 size: 14 residues. CDR3 sequence reads: CSAYLVGSADTQYF. The CDR3 bases are TGCAGCGCCTACCTCGTGGGGAGCGCAGATACGCAGTATTTT.

Comments on this clone: In the same sample, other DNA sequences code for this CDR3. V is TRBV9 and J is TRBJ1-3; D gene uncertain. Germline V gives CDR1 SGDLS, CDR2 YYNGEE. The V gene lost 3 bases and the J gene lost 1 base, with 8 bases spanning the gap. The CDR3 is made up of 14 amino acids. CDR3 protein: CASSASGSGNTIYF. The CDR3 DNA reads TGTGCCAGCAGCGCCTCTGGGTCTGGAAACACCATATATTTT.

CDR3 bases: TGTGCCAGCAGACTCTTCCGTGACGGGAACTACAATGAGCAGTTCTTC. The encoded protein is CASRLFRDGNYNEQFF. The rearrangement joins TRBV21-1 to TRBJ2-1; TRBD2 is the table's D call and was not checked against the DNA. TRBV21-1 is described as a pseudogene. The CDR3 extends over 16 amino acids.

In its sample, this clone was seen once. V and J are TRBV7-8 and TRBJ2-5; the D gene is possibly TRBD1 (7 bases). The CDR3 loop spans 17 amino acids. Trimming removed 2 bases at V and 5 bases at J, with 21 bases between. Germline V gene sequence: CDR1 SGHVS, CDR2 FQNEAQ. CDR3 coding DNA: TGTGCCAGCAGCTTATTCCGAGGAGGGGGCCCAGGCGAGACCCAGTACTTC. As protein: CASSLFRGGGPGETQYF.

The rearrangement uses TRBV28 and TRBJ2-3; 11 bases fit TRBD2. Germline loops: CDR1 MDHEN, CDR2 SYDVKM. V dropped 5 bases and J dropped 3; count of bases not matched to a gene: 7. There are 16 residues in the CDR3. CDR3 sequence reads: CASSTTSGRETDTQYF. The CDR3 bases are TGTGCCAGCAGTACTACTAGCGGGAGAGAGACAGATACGCAGTATTTT.

The chain links TRBV10-3 to TRBJ1-2; D unclear. This CDR3 region has 12 residues. CDR1 is ENHRY, CDR2 SYGVKD, per germline. Trimming took 3 bases from V and 4 from J, leaving 6 bases between them. CDR3 loop: CAISDGGYGYTF. The CDR3 nucleotides are TGTGCCATCAGTGACGGTGGCTATGGCTACACCTTC.